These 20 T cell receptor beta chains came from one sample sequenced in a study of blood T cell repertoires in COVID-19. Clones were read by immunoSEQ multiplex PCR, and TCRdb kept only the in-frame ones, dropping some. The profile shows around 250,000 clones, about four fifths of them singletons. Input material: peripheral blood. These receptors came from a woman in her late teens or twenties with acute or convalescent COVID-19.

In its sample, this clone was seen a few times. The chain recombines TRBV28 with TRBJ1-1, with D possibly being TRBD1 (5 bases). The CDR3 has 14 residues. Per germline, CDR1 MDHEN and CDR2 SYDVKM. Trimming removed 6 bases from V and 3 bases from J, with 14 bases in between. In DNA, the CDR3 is TGTGCCAGCAGGTTGACAGACCGACACACTGAAGCTTTCTTT. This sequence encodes CASRLTDRHTEAFF.

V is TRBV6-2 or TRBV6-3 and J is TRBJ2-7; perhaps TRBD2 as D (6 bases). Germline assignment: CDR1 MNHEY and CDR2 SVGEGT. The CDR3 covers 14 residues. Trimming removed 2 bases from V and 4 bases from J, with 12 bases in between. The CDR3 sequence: CASSYRISGYEQYF. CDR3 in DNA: TGTGCCAGCAGTTACCGTATAAGCGGGTACGAGCAGTACTTC.

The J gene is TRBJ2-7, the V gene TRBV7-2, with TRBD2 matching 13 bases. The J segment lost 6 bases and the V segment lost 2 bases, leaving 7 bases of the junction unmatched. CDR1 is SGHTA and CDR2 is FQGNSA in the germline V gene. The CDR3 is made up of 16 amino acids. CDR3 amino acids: CASSLPGLAGEGEQYF. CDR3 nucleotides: TGTGCCAGCAGCTTACCCGGACTAGCGGGAGAGGGCGAGCAGTACTTC.

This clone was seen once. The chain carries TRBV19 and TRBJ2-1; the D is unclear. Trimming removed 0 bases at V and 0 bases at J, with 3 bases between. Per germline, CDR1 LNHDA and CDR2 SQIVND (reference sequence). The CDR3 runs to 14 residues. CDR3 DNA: TGTGCCAGTAGTATAGACAACTCCTACAATGAGCAGTTCTTC. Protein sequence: CASSIDNSYNEQFF.

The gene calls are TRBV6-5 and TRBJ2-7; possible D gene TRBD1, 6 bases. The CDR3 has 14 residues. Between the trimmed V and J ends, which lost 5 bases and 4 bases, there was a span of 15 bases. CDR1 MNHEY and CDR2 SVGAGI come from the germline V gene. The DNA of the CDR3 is TGTGCCAGCAGTCCTGGACAGTTAGAATACGAGCAGTACTTC. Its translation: CASSPGQLEYEQYF.

CDR3 in amino acids: CASRPSAVNSPLHF. Here the CDR3 DNA reads TGTGCCAGCCGACCAAGTGCGGTAAATTCACCCCTCCACTTT. This sequence joins TRBV14 and TRBJ1-6, with D hard to call. Looked up from germline, CDR1 is SGHDN and CDR2 is FVKESK. The V end lost 8 bases, the J end lost 7 bases, and 15 bases lay between the germline ends. This CDR3 contains 14 residues. Supplemented by reference TRBV14 and TRBJ1-6, the full variable domain reads EAGVTQFPSHSVIEKGQTVTLRCDPISGHDNLYWYRRVMGKEIKFLLHFVKESKQDESGMPNNRFLAERTGGTYSTLKVQPAELEDSGVYFCASRPSAVNSPLHFGNGTRLTVT.

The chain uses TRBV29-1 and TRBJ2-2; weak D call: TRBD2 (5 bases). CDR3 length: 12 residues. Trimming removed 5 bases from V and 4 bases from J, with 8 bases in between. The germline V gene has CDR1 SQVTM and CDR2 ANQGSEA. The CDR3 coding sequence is TGCAGCGTTCCTCGGGGCACCGGGGAGCTGTTTTTT. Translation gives CSVPRGTGELFF.

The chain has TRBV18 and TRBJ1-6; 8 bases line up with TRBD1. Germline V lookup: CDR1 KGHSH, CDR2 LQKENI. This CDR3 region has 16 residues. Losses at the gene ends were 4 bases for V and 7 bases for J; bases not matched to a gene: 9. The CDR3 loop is CASSQYRGTENSPLHF. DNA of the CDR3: TGTGCCAGCTCACAATACAGGGGGACGGAGAATTCACCCCTCCACTTT.

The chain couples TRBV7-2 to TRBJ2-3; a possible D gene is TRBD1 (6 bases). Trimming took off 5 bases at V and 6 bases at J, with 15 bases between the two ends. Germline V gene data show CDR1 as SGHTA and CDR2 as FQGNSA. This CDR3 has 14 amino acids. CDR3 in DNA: TGTGCCAGCAGCCAGGACAGCGGTAGCGATACGCAGTATTTT. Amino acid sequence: CASSQDSGSDTQYF.

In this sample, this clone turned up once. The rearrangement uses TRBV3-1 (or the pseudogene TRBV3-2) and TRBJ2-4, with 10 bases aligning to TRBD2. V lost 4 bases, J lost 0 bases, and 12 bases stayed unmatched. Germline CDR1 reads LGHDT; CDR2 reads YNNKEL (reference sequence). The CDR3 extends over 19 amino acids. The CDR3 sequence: CASSPGWGLAGEAKNIQYF. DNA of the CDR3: TGTGCCAGCAGCCCCGGGTGGGGCCTAGCGGGGGAAGCCAAAAACATTCAGTACTTC.

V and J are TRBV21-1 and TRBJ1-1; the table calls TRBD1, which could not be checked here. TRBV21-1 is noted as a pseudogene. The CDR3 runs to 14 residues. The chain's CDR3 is CASKGDRVNTEAFF. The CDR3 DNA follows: TGTGCCAGCAAGGGGGACAGGGTGAACACTGAAGCTTTCTTT.

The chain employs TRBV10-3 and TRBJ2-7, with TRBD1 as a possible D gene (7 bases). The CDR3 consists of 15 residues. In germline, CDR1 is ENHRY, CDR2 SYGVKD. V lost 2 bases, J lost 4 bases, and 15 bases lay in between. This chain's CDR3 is CAISEKEGARYEQYF. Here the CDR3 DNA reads TGTGCCATCAGTGAGAAGGAGGGGGCGAGATACGAGCAGTACTTC.

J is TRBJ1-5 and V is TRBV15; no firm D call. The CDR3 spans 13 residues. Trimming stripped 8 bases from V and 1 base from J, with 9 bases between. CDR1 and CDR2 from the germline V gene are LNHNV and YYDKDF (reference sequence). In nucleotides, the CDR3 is TGTGCCACCGGCCCCCCAAGCAATCAGCCCCAGCATTTT. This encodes CATGPPSNQPQHF.

DNA for the CDR3: TGCGCCAGCAGCTTACTAGGGAGGGTCCACGAGCAGTACTTC. Protein sequence: CASSLLGRVHEQYF. The chain employs TRBV5-1 and TRBJ2-7; 7 bases are shared with TRBD2. CDR1 SGHRS and CDR2 YFSETQ come from the germline V gene. The V segment lost 2 bases and the J segment 5 bases; nucleotides outside the gene matches: 7. The CDR3 sequence is 14 residues long.

The CDR3 DNA reads as TGTGCCAGCGGGGACAGCTATGGCTACACCTTC. Translated, it gives CASGDSYGYTF. The rearrangement links TRBV28 to TRBJ1-2; the match to TRBD1 covers 7 bases. Germline-derived CDR1 and CDR2 are MDHEN and SYDVKM. The ends lost 8 bases at V and 4 bases at J; junction bases unmatched: 1. The CDR3 loop spans 11 amino acids.

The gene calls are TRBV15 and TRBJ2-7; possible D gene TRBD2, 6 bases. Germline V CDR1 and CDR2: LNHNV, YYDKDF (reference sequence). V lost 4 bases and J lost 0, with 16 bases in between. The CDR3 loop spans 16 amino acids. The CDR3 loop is CATSTTRDFPSYEQYF. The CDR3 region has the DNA TGTGCCACCAGCACAACCCGGGACTTCCCCTCCTACGAGCAGTACTTC.

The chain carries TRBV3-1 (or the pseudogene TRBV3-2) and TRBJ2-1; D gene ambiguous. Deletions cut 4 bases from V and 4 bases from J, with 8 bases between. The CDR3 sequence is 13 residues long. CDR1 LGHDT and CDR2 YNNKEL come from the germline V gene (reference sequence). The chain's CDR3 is CASSPKSYNEQFF. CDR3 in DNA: TGTGCCAGCAGCCCCAAGAGTTACAATGAGCAGTTCTTC.

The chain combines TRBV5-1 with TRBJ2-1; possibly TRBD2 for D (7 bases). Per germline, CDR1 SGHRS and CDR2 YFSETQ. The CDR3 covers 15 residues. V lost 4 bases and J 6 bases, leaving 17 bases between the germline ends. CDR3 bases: TGCGCCAGCAGCGCCGGACTAGGGGGAGGCAATGAGCAGTTCTTC. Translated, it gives CASSAGLGGGNEQFF.

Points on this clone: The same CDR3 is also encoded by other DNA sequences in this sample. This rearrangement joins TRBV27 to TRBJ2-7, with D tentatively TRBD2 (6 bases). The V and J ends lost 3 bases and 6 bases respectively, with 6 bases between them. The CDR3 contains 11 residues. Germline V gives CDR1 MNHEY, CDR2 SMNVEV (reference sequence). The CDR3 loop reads CASSFGGEQYF. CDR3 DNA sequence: TGTGCCAGCAGTTTCGGGGGCGAGCAGTACTTC.

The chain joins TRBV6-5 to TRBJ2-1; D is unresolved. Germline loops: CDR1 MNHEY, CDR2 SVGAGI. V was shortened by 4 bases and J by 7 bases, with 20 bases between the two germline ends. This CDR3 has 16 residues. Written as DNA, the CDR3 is TGTGCCAGCAGTTCCGCCGGGTCCCCTTCCACGAATGAGCAGTTCTTC. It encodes CASSSAGSPSTNEQFF.